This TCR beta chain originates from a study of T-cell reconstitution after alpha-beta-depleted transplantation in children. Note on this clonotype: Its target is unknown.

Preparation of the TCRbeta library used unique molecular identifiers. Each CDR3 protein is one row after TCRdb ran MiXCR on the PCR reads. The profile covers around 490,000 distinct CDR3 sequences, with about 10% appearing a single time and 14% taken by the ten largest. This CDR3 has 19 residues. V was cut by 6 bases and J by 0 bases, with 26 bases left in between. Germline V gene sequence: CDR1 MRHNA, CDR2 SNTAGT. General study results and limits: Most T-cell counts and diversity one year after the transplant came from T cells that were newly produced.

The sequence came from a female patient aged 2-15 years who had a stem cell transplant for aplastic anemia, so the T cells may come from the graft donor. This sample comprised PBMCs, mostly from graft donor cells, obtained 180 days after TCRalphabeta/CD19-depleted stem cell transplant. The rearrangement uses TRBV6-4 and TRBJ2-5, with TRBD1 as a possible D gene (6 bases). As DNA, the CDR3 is TGTGCCAGCAGCCTTAGGGGTACAGGGATGGGCCGGGACCAAGAGACCCAGTACTTC. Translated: CASSLRGTGMGRDQETQYF.